One and the same sample provided the 20 T cell receptor beta chains below, sequenced in a study of T cells in Graves' hyperthyroidism and ophthalmopathy. Amplification of TCR beta CDR3 regions used RNA as the template. The TCR CDR3 was amplified in a first-round RT-PCR using the HTBI primer set. MiXCR, applied by TCRdb to the multiplex PCR reads, yields one record per CDR3 protein. The sample consists of around 240,000 distinct CDR3 sequences, less than 20% of them appearing once. Sequenced input: blood. These receptors all stem from a woman aged 18 to 35 with Graves' ophthalmopathy.

This clonotype was found many times. The chain combines TRBV5-5 with TRBJ1-2, with D tentatively TRBD1 (5 bases). Germline V gene lookup returns CDR1 SGHKS and CDR2 YYEKEE (reference sequence). The CDR3 runs 14 residues. Trimming took 0 bases from V and 8 from J, leaving 14 bases between them. CDR3 amino acids: CASSLAGGKEGYTF. The CDR3, as DNA: TGTGCCAGCAGCTTGGCCGGGGGAAAAGAGGGCTACACCTTC.

In this sample, this clonotype turned up many times. The V call is TRBV7-9, the J call TRBJ2-7; D is possibly TRBD2 (5 bases). This CDR3 has 16 residues. V lost 3 bases and J 1 base, leaving 16 bases between the germline ends. Germline V lookup: CDR1 SEHNR, CDR2 FQNEAQ (reference sequence). The CDR3 loop reads CASSLHLGLISYEQYF. The CDR3 nucleotides are TGTGCCAGCAGCTTGCACCTAGGACTGATTTCCTACGAGCAGTACTTC.

In its sample, this clonotype was seen a few times. A much larger clone differs by one base, so this may be a read error. The V call is TRBV2, the J call TRBJ2-3, with D perhaps TRBD1 (6 bases). Germline values: CDR1 SNHLY, CDR2 FYNNEI. Trimming cost V 11 bases and J 4 bases, with 16 bases left between them. The CDR3 length is 13 residues. The CDR3 nucleotides are TGTGCCGGCCGCACAGGGACGGCAGATACGCAGTATTTT. Encoded protein: CAGRTGTADTQYF.

This clonotype has ten or more counts. The chain combines TRBV10-2 with TRBJ2-7, with 7 bases lining up with TRBD1. The CDR3 runs to 15 residues. Trimming took 6 bases from V and 0 from J; bases not matched to a gene: 8. Germline loops: CDR1 WSHSY, CDR2 SAAADI. For the CDR3, the DNA is TGCGCCAGCAGGGAGACAGGGCCTTTCTCCTACGAGCAGTACTTC. Encoded protein: CASRETGPFSYEQYF.

This clonotype has at least ten counts. The chain is built from TRBV4-3 and TRBJ2-3, with D perhaps matching TRBD2 (6 bases). Deletions cut 4 bases from V and 2 bases from J, with 13 bases between. CDR1 and CDR2 (germline): LGHNA, YSLEER. The CDR3 has 15 amino acids. The CDR3: CASSPRLGVTDTQYF. The CDR3 bases are TGCGCCAGCAGCCCACGACTAGGTGTCACAGATACGCAGTATTTT.

This rearrangement joins TRBV20-1 to TRBJ1-2, with D possibly matching TRBD1 (6 bases). This CDR3 region has 15 residues. Germline assignment: CDR1 DFQATT and CDR2 SNEGSKA (reference sequence). The V end lost 5 bases, the J end lost 2 bases, and 18 bases lay between the germline ends. The CDR3 DNA reads as TGCAGTGCTCGGCGGCGGGGGCTCTGGAACTATGGCTACACCTTC. Its translation is CSARRRGLWNYGYTF.

V and J are TRBV6-8 and TRBJ1-1, with D hard to call. Trimming pared 2 bases from V and 1 base from J, leaving 8 bases between. CDR3 length equals 14 residues. Germline-derived CDR1 and CDR2 are MNHGY and SAAAGT. The CDR3 nucleotides are TGTGCCAGCAGTTACGAGGTCTCGAACACTGAAGCTTTCTTT. Encoded protein: CASSYEVSNTEAFF.

The chain is built from TRBV4-2 and TRBJ2-1; 11 bases match TRBD2. The CDR3 is 16 residues long. V lost 0 bases to trimming and J lost 5 bases; unmatched junction nucleotides: 3. Germline V gene lookup returns CDR1 LGHNA and CDR2 YNFKEQ. The CDR3 DNA reads as TGTGCCAGCAGCCAAGATCTAGCGGGGGGTAACAATGAGCAGTTCTTC. Residues: CASSQDLAGGNNEQFF.

The chain is built from TRBV20-1 and TRBJ2-7, with 11 nucleotides matching TRBD2. The CDR3 contains 15 residues. CDR1 is DFQATT and CDR2 is SNEGSKA in the germline V gene (reference sequence). V dropped 5 bases and J dropped 2; count of bases not matched to a gene: 8. The CDR3 sequence is CSAGSTSGATYEQYF. The CDR3 DNA sequence: TGCAGTGCTGGCTCGACTAGCGGGGCTACCTACGAGCAGTACTTC.

At least ten counts were recorded for this clonotype. The rearrangement links TRBV7-9 to TRBJ2-5; D unresolved. V lost 0 bases and J lost 3, with 5 bases in between. Germline CDR1 and CDR2: SEHNR and FQNEAQ (reference sequence). The CDR3 contains 13 residues. CDR3 loop: CASSLARKETQYF. The CDR3 DNA follows: TGTGCCAGCAGCTTAGCCCGAAAAGAGACCCAGTACTTC.

The rearrangement links TRBV12-3 or TRBV12-4 to TRBJ2-5, with 11 positions matching TRBD2. This CDR3 contains 16 residues. The ends lost 7 bases at V and 7 bases at J; junction bases unmatched: 14. The CDR3 protein is CASNKIAGGYSGTQYF. The CDR3 DNA reads as TGTGCCAGCAATAAGATAGCGGGAGGGTATTCTGGGACCCAGTACTTC.

This clonotype was counted many times. The chain recombines TRBV27 with TRBJ2-2; D call uncertain. V was trimmed by 2 bases and J by 2 bases, leaving 18 bases between them. In germline, CDR1 is MNHEY, CDR2 SMNVEV (reference sequence). This CDR3 has 18 amino acids. CDR3 protein: CASSLRINLIGNTGELFF. CDR3 in DNA: TGTGCCAGCAGTTTAAGGATTAATTTAATCGGCAACACCGGGGAGCTGTTTTTT.

This clonotype showed up many times. This chain joins TRBV28 and TRBJ2-1, with 8 nucleotides matching TRBD1. CDR1 is MDHEN and CDR2 is SYDVKM in the germline V gene. J gave up 7 bases and V 7 bases, and 12 bases lay outside the gene matches. This CDR3 has 15 residues. This CDR3 reads CASIASGGARNEQFF. CDR3 coding DNA: TGTGCCAGCATTGCGTCAGGGGGCGCACGGAATGAGCAGTTCTTC.

This clonotype was found many times. The rearrangement links TRBV19 to TRBJ2-3; 8 nucleotides match TRBD2. Germline assignment: CDR1 LNHDA and CDR2 SQIVND (reference sequence). The CDR3 sequence is 15 residues long. Trimming cost V 6 bases and J 0 bases; bases outside gene matches: 5. CDR3 loop: CASSLRLASTDTQYF. The CDR3 DNA follows: TGTGCCAGTAGCCTACGACTAGCGAGCACAGATACGCAGTATTTT.

The table lists this clonotype with many counts. This chain uses TRBV20-1 with TRBJ2-7, with TRBD2 matching 7 bases. CDR3 size: 14 residues. V lost 0 bases and J lost 2; bases outside the gene matches: 4. From germline, CDR1 is DFQATT and CDR2 SNEGSKA (reference sequence). This CDR3 reads CSARDLAETYEQYF. The CDR3 DNA is TGCAGTGCTAGAGATCTAGCGGAGACCTACGAGCAGTACTTC.

This clonotype was seen ten or more times. The chain carries TRBV7-2 and TRBJ2-5, with a possible D match to TRBD2 (5 bases). Looked up from germline, CDR1 is SGHTA and CDR2 is FQGNSA. The CDR3 has 12 amino acids. V lost 3 bases to trimming and J lost 5 bases, with 7 bases between them. CDR3 region: CASSFGEETQYF. The CDR3, as DNA: TGTGCCAGCAGCTTTGGGGAGGAGACCCAGTACTTC.

This chain links TRBV28 with TRBJ2-2; D is undetermined. Germline CDR1 and CDR2: MDHEN and SYDVKM. The CDR3 is 13 amino acids. Trimming removed 3 bases at V and 2 bases at J, with 4 bases between. The CDR3 sequence: CASSLDNTGELFF. CDR3 sequence (DNA): TGTGCCAGCAGTTTGGATAACACCGGGGAGCTGTTTTTT.

This clonotype was picked up many times. V usage is TRBV20-1 and J usage is TRBJ2-7; D is undetermined. Between the trimmed V and J ends, which lost 1 base and 2 bases, there was a span of 12 bases. This CDR3 has 14 residues. CDR1 is DFQATT and CDR2 is SNEGSKA in the germline V gene (reference sequence). CDR3 in DNA: TGCAGTGCTAGAGCGGAAGAATGGGCCTACGAGCAGTACTTC. Its translation is CSARAEEWAYEQYF.

This clonotype was observed many times. The chain links TRBV29-1 to TRBJ1-4, with D uncertain. Trimming removed 5 bases at V and 8 bases at J, with 15 bases between. CDR1 SQVTM and CDR2 ANQGSEA come from the germline V gene. CDR3 length equals 13 residues. The CDR3 sequence: CSVLGGKIEKLFF. The CDR3 DNA follows: TGCAGCGTTTTAGGCGGTAAAATCGAAAAACTGTTTTTT.

This clonotype was seen repeatedly, ten times or more. The V gene is TRBV28, the J gene TRBJ2-1; D may correspond to TRBD1 or TRBD2 (5 bases each). The CDR3 sequence is 11 residues long. V lost 8 bases, J lost 8 bases, and 10 bases lay in between. The germline gives CDR1 MDHEN, CDR2 SYDVKM. In nucleotides, the CDR3 is TGTGCCAGCGGGACCAGGGATGAGCAGTTCTTC. It encodes CASGTRDEQFF.